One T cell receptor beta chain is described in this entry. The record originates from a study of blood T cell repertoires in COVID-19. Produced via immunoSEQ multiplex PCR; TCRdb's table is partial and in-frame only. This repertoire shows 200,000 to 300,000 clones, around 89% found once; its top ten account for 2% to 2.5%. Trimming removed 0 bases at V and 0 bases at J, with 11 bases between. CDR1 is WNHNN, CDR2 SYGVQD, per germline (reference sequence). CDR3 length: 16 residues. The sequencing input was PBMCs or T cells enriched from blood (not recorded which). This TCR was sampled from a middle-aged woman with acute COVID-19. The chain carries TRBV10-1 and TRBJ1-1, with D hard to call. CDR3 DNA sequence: TGCGCCAGCAGTGAGTCACGATCAGTGATGAACACTGAAGCTTTCTTT. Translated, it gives CASSESRSVMNTEAFF.